The rows below give T cell receptor beta chains drawn from one sample of a study of cytomegalovirus exposure and HLA in healthy donors. Using immunoSEQ multiplex PCR, the repertoire was profiled, and TCRdb retains in-frame clones only, with some absent. Here the sample spans fewer than 150,000 clones, approximately 80% being singletons. Sequenced input: PBMCs. The receptors were gathered from a middle-aged man in good health and CMV-seropositive. CDR3s include the opening cysteine and the closing phenylalanine or tryptophan. Fields, in order: D gene, clone size, J gene, V gene, CDR3 protein, CDR3 DNA. The D gene is left open where the match is weak. The size of a clone is reported for some rows only, either as once, few or many, or as a class for expanded clones.

TRBD1 few TRBJ2-4 TRBV4-2 CASSQGTGTKNIQYF TGTGCCAGCAGCCAAGGGACAGGGACCAAAAACATTCAGTACTTC
TRBD1 . TRBJ2-5 TRBV9 CASSVNRGQETQYF TGTGCCAGCAGCGTAAACAGGGGTCAAGAGACCCAGTACTTC
. . TRBJ2-3 TRBV5-1 CASSLAASPDTQYF TGCGCCAGCAGCTTGGCGGCTAGCCCAGATACGCAGTATTTT
. . TRBJ1-1 TRBV9 CASSVSGGGTEAFF TGTGCCAGCAGCGTTTCTGGGGGGGGCACTGAAGCTTTCTTT
. . TRBJ2-2 TRBV2 CASRRGPNTGELFF TGTGCCAGTAGAAGAGGGCCGAACACCGGGGAGCTGTTTTTT
. . TRBJ1-1 TRBV14 CASSHLGGGNMRNTEAFF TGTGCCAGCAGCCACCTTGGGGGCGGCAATATGAGGAACACTGAAGCTTTCTTT
. . TRBJ1-5 TRBV6-5 CASSLQGYQPQHF TGTGCCAGCAGTTTACAGGGTTATCAGCCCCAGCATTTT
. . TRBJ2-2 TRBV11-2 CASSRARSANTGELFF TGTGCCAGCAGCCGAGCTAGGTCCGCGAACACCGGGGAGCTGTTTTTT
. . TRBJ2-7 TRBV5-1 CASSLDGQVTYEQYF TGCGCCAGCAGCTTGGATGGGCAGGTGACCTACGAGCAGTACTTC
TRBD1 . TRBJ1-6 TRBV7-9 CASSSYRDRASPLHF TGTGCCAGCAGCTCTTACCGGGACAGGGCTTCACCCCTCCACTTT
. . TRBJ2-2 TRBV5-1 CASSLLGQNTGELFF TGCGCCAGCAGCTTGCTCGGACAGAACACCGGGGAGCTGTTTTTT
TRBD1 . TRBJ1-4 TRBV6-5 CASSYSWDRGGEKLFF TGTGCCAGCAGTTACTCGTGGGACAGGGGCGGCGAAAAACTGTTTTTT
TRBD1 . TRBJ1-4 TRBV15 CATSRGTGGYEKLFF TGTGCCACCAGCAGAGGGACAGGGGGCTATGAAAAACTGTTTTTT
TRBD2 once TRBJ2-7 TRBV13 CASSFGTSGVYEQYF TGTGCCAGCAGCTTTGGTACTAGCGGAGTTTACGAGCAGTACTTC
TRBD2 . TRBJ2-7 TRBV6-5 CASSYSSGSYEQYF TGTGCCAGCAGTTACTCGAGCGGGAGCTACGAGCAGTACTTC
. . TRBJ1-1 TRBV2 CASSLNGDMNTEAFF TGTGCCAGCAGTCTAAACGGCGACATGAACACTGAAGCTTTCTTT
. . TRBJ1-1 TRBV10-3 CAIRDSYTEAFF TGTGCCATCCGAGACAGTTACACTGAAGCTTTCTTT
. . TRBJ1-1 TRBV14 CASSRVGRGWNTEAFF TGTGCCAGCAGCCGCGTCGGGCGGGGCTGGAACACTGAAGCTTTCTTT
TRBD2 . TRBJ2-2 TRBV9 CASSVSLAGGPAGELFF TGTGCCAGCAGCGTAAGCCTAGCGGGGGGGCCCGCCGGGGAGCTGTTTTTT
. . TRBJ1-6 TRBV27 CASSLRSYNSPLHF TGTGCCAGCAGTTTGCGCTCCTATAATTCACCCCTCCACTTT